These 15 T cell receptor beta chains came from one sample sequenced in a study of T cell responses to AZD1222 COVID-19 vaccine. The assay was immunoSEQ multiplex PCR, and TCRdb's table has in-frame clones only and misses some. Of about 110,000 clones in the sample, roughly 86% are singletons; the top ten hold roughly 4.4%. Here the sequenced sample was peripheral blood, taken 28 days after the second AZD1222 dose. These receptors all come from an adult who received the AZD1222 COVID-19 vaccine.

The chain recombines TRBV30 with TRBJ1-5; D is unresolved. The CDR3 covers 13 residues. Germline values: CDR1 GTSNPN, CDR2 SVGIG (reference sequence). The V and J ends lost 0 bases and 4 bases respectively, with 7 bases between them. The CDR3 coding sequence is TGTGCCTGGAGTGTCGTAGGAAATCAGCCCCAGCATTTT. This gives the protein CAWSVVGNQPQHF. Full variable domain (outside the CDR3, taken from reference TRBV30 and TRBJ1-5): SQTIHQWPATLVQPVGSPLSLECTVEGTSNPNLYWYRQAAGRGLQLLFYSVGIGQISSEVPQNLSASRPQDRQFILSSKKLLLSDSGFYLCAWSVVGNQPQHFGDGTRLSIL.

The chain uses TRBV3-1 (or the pseudogene TRBV3-2) and TRBJ2-2, with 7 positions matching TRBD1. CDR1 and CDR2 (germline): LGHDT, YNNKEL (reference sequence). The junction had 7 bases not matched to a gene; V was cut back by 2 bases and J by 1 base. The CDR3 is 17 residues long. CDR3 coding DNA: TGTGCCAGCAGCCAACCCCCAAGGGGGCAGAACACCGGGGAGCTGTTTTTT. Its protein product is CASSQPPRGQNTGELFF.

This clone was observed a few times. The chain is built from TRBV10-3 and TRBJ1-2; TRBD1 might be the D (5 bases). Per germline, CDR1 ENHRY and CDR2 SYGVKD. The V gene lost 9 bases and the J gene lost 4 bases, with 9 bases spanning the gap. The CDR3 is made up of 11 amino acids. CDR3 nucleotides: TGTGCCATTCGACAGATCTATGGCTACACCTTC. Its translation is CAIRQIYGYTF.

The V and J genes are TRBV11-3 and TRBJ2-1, with 7 bases aligning to TRBD1. Germline CDR1 is SGHNT and CDR2 is YENEEA. The CDR3 sequence is 15 residues long. Trimming removed 3 bases from V and 3 bases from J; junction bases left unmatched: 5. The CDR3 protein is CASSFGRTGYNEQFF. The CDR3, as DNA: TGTGCCAGCAGCTTTGGTCGGACAGGCTACAATGAGCAGTTCTTC.

V gene TRBV11-2 combines with J gene TRBJ2-1; the D is unclear. Trimming removed 5 bases from V and 10 bases from J, with 12 bases in between. Germline CDR1 reads SGHAT; CDR2 reads FQNNGV. The CDR3 runs 12 residues. DNA of the CDR3: TGTGCCAGCAGCCCACAAAGCAGGGAGCAGTTCTTC. This codes for CASSPQSREQFF.

The rearrangement links TRBV5-6 to TRBJ2-3; TRBD2 aligns across 12 bases. The germline CDR1 and CDR2 sequences are SGHDT and YYEEEE. The CDR3 length is 17 residues. The trim removed 0 bases at V and 6 bases at J, leaving 8 bases unmatched. The CDR3: CASSLATSGRKGDTQYF. In nucleotides, the CDR3 is TGTGCCAGCAGCTTGGCAACTAGCGGGAGGAAGGGGGATACGCAGTATTTT.

The chain links TRBV5-1 to TRBJ2-1; 9 positions match TRBD2. Germline values: CDR1 SGHRS, CDR2 YFSETQ. The CDR3 runs 14 residues. V lost 7 bases, J lost 9 bases, and 11 bases stayed unmatched. CDR3 amino acids: CASSGTSPGAEQFF. CDR3 DNA: TGCGCCAGCTCCGGGACTAGCCCTGGGGCTGAGCAGTTCTTC.

This clone was recorded a few times. This chain joins TRBV7-2 and TRBJ2-5; TRBD1 or TRBD2 may be the D gene (6 bases each). This CDR3 region has 13 residues. Germline V gives CDR1 SGHTA, CDR2 FQGNSA. V lost 5 bases and J lost 8, with 15 bases in between. CDR3 nucleotides: TGTGCCAGCAGCCTTGGGGGGCCAGGAACCCAGTACTTC. Protein: CASSLGGPGTQYF.

V gene TRBV12-3 or TRBV12-4 combines with J gene TRBJ1-2, with D possibly being TRBD1 (5 bases). Trimming left V 7 bases short and J 8 bases short, with 14 bases between. CDR3 size: 12 residues. The DNA of the CDR3 is TGTGCCAGCACCAGGGCCCTGGGGGGCTACACCTTC. Translation: CASTRALGGYTF.

This CDR3 is CASSQRSVIGVTEAFF. The CDR3 DNA reads TGTGCCAGCAGCCAAAGGTCCGTCATTGGGGTCACTGAAGCTTTCTTT. The chain carries TRBV7-8 and TRBJ1-1; D gene uncertain. Looked up from germline, CDR1 is SGHVS and CDR2 is FQNEAQ. The CDR3 is 16 amino acids. V lost 5 bases and J lost 4, with 20 bases in between.

This chain links TRBV28 with TRBJ1-4, with D uncertain. Germline V CDR1 and CDR2: MDHEN, SYDVKM. The V and J ends lost 5 bases and 4 bases respectively, with 14 bases between them. CDR3 length equals 15 residues. The CDR3 nucleotides read TGTGCCAGCAGTGGCCTAAGAGCAGTTAATGAAAAACTGTTTTTT. Encoded protein: CASSGLRAVNEKLFF.

This rearrangement joins TRBV30 to TRBJ2-1, with 8 bases identical to TRBD1. V trimming: 8 bases; J trimming: 10 bases; junction bases outside the gene matches: 7. Looked up from germline, CDR1 is GTSNPN and CDR2 is SVGIG (reference sequence). This CDR3 has 11 residues. The CDR3 reads CAGDRSREQFF. The CDR3, as DNA: TGTGCCGGGGACAGGTCAAGAGAGCAGTTCTTC.

The chain combines TRBV21-1 with TRBJ2-1; the table's D call TRBD1 went unverified against the DNA. TRBV21-1 is a known pseudogene. The CDR3 spans 17 residues. The CDR3: CASSKILDRGSYNEQFF. The CDR3, as DNA: TGTGCCAGCAGCAAAATCCTAGACAGGGGCTCCTACAATGAGCAGTTCTTC.

This chain uses TRBV5-6 with TRBJ2-5, with D unclear. V was shortened by 0 bases and J by 1 base, with 7 bases between the two germline ends. The germline CDR1 and CDR2 sequences are SGHDT and YYEEEE. The CDR3 length is 14 residues. CDR3: CASSLGSSQETQYF. The CDR3, as DNA: TGTGCCAGCAGCTTGGGGTCCAGCCAAGAGACCCAGTACTTC. Filled out from reference TRBV5-6 and TRBJ2-5, the complete variable domain reads DAGVTQSPTHLIKTRGQQVTLRCSPKSGHDTVSWYQQALGQGPQFIFQYYEEEERQRGNFPDRFSGHQFPNYSSELNVNALLLGDSALYLCASSLGSSQETQYFGPGTRLLVL.

The gene calls are TRBV28 and TRBJ2-7, with a weak D call TRBD1 (7 bases). V was cut by 7 bases and J by 4 bases, with 17 bases left in between. Germline values: CDR1 MDHEN, CDR2 SYDVKM. The CDR3 consists of 14 residues. DNA for the CDR3: TGTGCCAGCACCGCCCCTCAGGGGGGTTACGAGCAGTACTTC. Amino acids: CASTAPQGGYEQYF.